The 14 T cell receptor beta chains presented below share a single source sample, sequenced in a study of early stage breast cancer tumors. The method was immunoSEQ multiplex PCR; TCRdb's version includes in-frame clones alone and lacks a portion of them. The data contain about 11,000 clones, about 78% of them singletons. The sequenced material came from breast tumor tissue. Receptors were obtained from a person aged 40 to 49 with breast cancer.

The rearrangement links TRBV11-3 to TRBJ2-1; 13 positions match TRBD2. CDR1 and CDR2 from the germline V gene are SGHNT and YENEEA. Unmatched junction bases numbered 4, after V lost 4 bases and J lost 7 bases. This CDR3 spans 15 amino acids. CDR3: CASSSLAGGLNEQFF. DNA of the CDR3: TGTGCCAGCAGCTCACTAGCGGGAGGGCTTAATGAGCAGTTCTTC.

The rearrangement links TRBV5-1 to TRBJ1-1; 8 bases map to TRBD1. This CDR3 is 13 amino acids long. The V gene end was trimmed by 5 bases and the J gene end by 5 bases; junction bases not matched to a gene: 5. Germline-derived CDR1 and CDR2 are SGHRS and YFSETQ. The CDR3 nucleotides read TGCGCCAGCAGTACAGGGGGTAAAACTGAAGCTTTCTTT. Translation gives CASSTGGKTEAFF.

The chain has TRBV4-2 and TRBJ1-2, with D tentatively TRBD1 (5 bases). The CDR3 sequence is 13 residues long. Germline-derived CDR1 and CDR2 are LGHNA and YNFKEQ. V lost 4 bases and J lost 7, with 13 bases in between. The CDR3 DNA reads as TGTGCCAGCAGCCCCGCGACGGGGACTGGCTACACCTTC. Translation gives CASSPATGTGYTF.

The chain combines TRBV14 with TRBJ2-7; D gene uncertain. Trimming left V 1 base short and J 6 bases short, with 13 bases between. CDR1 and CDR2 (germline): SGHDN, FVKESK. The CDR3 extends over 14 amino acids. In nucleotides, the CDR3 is TGTGCCAGCAGCCAAGGCGGTGGCGTAGGCGAGCAGTACTTC. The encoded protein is CASSQGGGVGEQYF.

CDR3 loop: CASSPVWANGYTF. The CDR3 DNA reads as TGTGCCAGCAGTCCGGTTTGGGCGAATGGCTACACCTTC. This sequence joins TRBV27 and TRBJ1-2; D not certain. The length of the CDR3 is 13 residues. Per germline, CDR1 MNHEY and CDR2 SMNVEV (reference sequence). The germline V and J ends were trimmed by 5 bases and 6 bases, with 13 bases remaining between them.

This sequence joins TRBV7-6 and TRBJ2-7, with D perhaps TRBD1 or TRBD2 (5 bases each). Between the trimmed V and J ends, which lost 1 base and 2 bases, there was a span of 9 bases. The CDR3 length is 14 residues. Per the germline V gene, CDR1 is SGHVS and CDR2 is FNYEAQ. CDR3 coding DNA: TGTGCCAGCAGCTTAGGGACGGGGCCCTACGAGCAGTACTTC. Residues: CASSLGTGPYEQYF.

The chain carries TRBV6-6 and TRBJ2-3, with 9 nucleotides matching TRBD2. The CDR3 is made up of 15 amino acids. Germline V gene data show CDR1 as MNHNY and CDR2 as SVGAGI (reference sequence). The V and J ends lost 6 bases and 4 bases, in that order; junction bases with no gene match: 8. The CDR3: CASSLYSGSADTQYF. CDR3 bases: TGTGCCAGCAGCCTTTATAGCGGGAGTGCAGATACGCAGTATTTT.

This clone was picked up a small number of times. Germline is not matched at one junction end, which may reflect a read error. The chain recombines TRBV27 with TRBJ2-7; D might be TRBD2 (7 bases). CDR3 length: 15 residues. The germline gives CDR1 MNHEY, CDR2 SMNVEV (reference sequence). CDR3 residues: CASRLSGDYRDEQYF. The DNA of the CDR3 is TGTGCCAGCAGATTATCAGGGGACTATAGGGACGAGCAGTACTTC.

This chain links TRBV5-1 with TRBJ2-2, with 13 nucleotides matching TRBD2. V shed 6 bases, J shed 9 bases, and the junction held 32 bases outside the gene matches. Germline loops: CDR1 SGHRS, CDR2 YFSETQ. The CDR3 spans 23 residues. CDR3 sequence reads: CASTPTRDRGRTSGRGKHRELFF. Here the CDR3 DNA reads TGCGCCAGCACCCCCACCCGGGACAGGGGACGAACTAGCGGGAGGGGAAAACACCGGGAGCTGTTTTTT.

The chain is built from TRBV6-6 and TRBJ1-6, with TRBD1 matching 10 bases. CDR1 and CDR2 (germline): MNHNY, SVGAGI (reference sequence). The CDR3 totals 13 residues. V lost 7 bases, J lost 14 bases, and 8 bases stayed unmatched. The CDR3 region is CASMGQGTSALHF. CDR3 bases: TGTGCCAGCATGGGACAGGGGACATCGGCCCTCCACTTT.

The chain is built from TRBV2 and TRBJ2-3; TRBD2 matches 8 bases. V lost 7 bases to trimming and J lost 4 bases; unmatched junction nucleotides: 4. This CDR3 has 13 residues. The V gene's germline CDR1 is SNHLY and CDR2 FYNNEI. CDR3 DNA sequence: TGTGCCAGCAAAGCGGGAGAGTCAGATACGCAGTATTTT. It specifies CASKAGESDTQYF.

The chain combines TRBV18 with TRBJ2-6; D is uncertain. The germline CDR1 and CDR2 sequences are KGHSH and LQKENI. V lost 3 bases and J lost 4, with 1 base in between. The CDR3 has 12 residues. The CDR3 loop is CASSPGANVLTF. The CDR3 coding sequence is TGTGCCAGCTCACCGGGGGCCAACGTCCTGACTTTC.

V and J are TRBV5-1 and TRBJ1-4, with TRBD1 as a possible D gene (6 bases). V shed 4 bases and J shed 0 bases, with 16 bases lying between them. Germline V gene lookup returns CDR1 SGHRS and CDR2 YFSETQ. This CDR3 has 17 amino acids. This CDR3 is CASSVGGERTTNEKLFF. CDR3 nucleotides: TGCGCCAGCAGCGTAGGGGGGGAAAGGACAACTAATGAAAAACTGTTTTTT.

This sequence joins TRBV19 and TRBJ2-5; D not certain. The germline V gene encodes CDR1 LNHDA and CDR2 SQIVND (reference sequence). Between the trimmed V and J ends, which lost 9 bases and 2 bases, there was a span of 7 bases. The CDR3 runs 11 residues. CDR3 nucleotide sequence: TGTGCCAGCGGATTGCAAGAGACCCAGTACTTC. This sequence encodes CASGLQETQYF.